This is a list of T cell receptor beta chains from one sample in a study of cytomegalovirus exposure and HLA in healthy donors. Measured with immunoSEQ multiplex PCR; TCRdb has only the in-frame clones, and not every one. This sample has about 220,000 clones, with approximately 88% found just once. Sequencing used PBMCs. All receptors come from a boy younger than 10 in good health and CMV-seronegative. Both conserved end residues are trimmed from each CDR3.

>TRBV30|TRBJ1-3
AWGRDRGNTIY
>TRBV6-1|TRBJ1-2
ASSVKGGVTSAHGYT
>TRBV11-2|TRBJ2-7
ASSLTTGGYEQY
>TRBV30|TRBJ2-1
AWSVQGYNEQF
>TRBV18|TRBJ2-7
ASSPLNGLYEQY
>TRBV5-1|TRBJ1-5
ASSLISGAGQPQH
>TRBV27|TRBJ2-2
ASSPGTSGGLSNTGELF
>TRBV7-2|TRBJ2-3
ASSPQTSGTDTQY
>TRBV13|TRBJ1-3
ASSLTGGNTIY
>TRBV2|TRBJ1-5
ASRDRGGQPQH
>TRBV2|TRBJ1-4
ASTVDRGRRSPF
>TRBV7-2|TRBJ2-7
ASSLVGSAGYEQY
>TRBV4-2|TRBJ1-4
ASSQGGPTNEKLF
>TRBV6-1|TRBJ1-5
ASSENVGGLRQPQH
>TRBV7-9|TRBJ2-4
ASSESPPTVQY
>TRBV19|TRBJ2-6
ASRQYSGANVLT
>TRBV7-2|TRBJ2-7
ASSPGLAGYEQY
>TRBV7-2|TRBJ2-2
ASSPAGSGNTGELF
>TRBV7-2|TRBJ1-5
ASSSTGNQPQH
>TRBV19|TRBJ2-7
ASSTPGTQYEQY
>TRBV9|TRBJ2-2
ASSPRTNTGELF
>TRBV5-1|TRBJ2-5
ASSLEGSWGETQY
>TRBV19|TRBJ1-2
ASSILVPNRAGYGYT
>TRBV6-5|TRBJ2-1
ASSYGGKAEQF
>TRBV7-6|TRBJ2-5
ASSLGRQYQETQY
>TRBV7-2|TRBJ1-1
ASSGRDRGNTEAF
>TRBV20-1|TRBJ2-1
SASGWGEF
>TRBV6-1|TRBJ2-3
ASSPYRGGTYPQY
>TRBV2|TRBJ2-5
ASSDRLLAGEQETQH
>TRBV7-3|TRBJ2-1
ASSIERQPYNEQF
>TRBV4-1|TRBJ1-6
ASSQDRVSGGSPLH
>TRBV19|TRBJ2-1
ASRGLGPSNEQF
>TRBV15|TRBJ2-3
ATSRAQGFTDTQY
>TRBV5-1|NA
ASSPLSFTRTYEQY
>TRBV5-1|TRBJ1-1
ASSSRTGANTEAF
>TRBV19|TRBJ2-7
ASGLADSYEQY
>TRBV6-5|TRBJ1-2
ASSPDRDRGYGYT
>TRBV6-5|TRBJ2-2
ASSYEDGIPIGELF
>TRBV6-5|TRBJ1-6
ASSSTDRGYNSPLH
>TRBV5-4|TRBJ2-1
ASSPRQGPYNEQF
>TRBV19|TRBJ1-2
ASSPEGTGAFYGYT
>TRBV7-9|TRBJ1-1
ATTGPSEAF
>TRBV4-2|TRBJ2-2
ASSQVWGHGELF
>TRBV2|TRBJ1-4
ASTPEGPNEKLF
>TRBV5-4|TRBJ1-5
ASSIGGQSQPQH
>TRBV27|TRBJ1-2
ASSLSKGQVEYGYT
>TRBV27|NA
ASRQGVHEQY
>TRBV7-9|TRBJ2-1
ASSLRLFSGYNEQF
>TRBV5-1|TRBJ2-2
ASKGQGAGELF
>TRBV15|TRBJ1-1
ATSSRQGVEAF
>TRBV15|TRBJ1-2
ATSRQDSYGYT
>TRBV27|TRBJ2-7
ASSLNLWDRGHEQY
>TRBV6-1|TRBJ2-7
ASSERGAEQY